This T cell receptor (beta chain) was sequenced during a study of T cell clones after liver transplantation (dated by TCRdb to between 2018 and 2021). For the study in its entirety: The samples were obtained from ITN030ST, a randomized trial that attempted immunosuppression withdrawal within 2 years after liver transplantation. Donor-reactive T cell clones were identified by TCRbeta sequencing after a pre-transplant mixed lymphocyte reaction and then tracked in post-transplant blood. As an antigen-independent comparator for donor-reactive sequences, third party-reactive TCRbeta sequences were also identified from pre-transplant MLRs. Of the eight recipients, a few were HCV-positive, while the remaining recipients had been transplanted for non-autoimmune, non-viral indications. No induction therapy was given to the subjects, and standard immunosuppression was administered until randomization at 12-24 months post-transplant. To count as tolerant, a recipient had to stay completely off immunosuppression for at least one year without liver enzymes climbing beyond twice the upper limit of normal. Blood samples were taken pre-transplant, pre-randomization before withdrawal, and post-randomization after full withdrawal or failed withdrawal. Of the 8 liver transplant recipients making up the studied cohort, 3 were classified as tolerant and 5 as non-tolerant.

Concerning this clone: The specificity of this receptor is unknown. Per-base qualities were not stored, and no clone one base away is much larger.

CDR1 and CDR2 are drawn from the germline V gene (reference sequence): LNHDA, SQIVND. From the cysteine up to the phenylalanine, the CDR3 has a length of 13 residues. The read is trimmed to its CDR3 DNA, 39 bases read in frame from base 1. V ends up 5 bases short and J 8 bases short, with an unmatched junction base count of 5. Results the study describes overall, beyond this receptor: In 5 of 8 subjects, regardless of tolerance or HCV status, circulating donor-reactive CD4 TCRbeta sequences dropped significantly post-transplant. Low numbers of available donor cells limited the measurable donor-reactive repertoire in two subjects. Donor-reactive sequences declined more than third party-reactive ones, suggesting partial antigen-specific deletion unrelated to withdrawal success. Once repertoire turnover was taken into account, donor-reactive detection showed a significant reduction for CD4 in 7 of 8 subjects and for CD8 in 8 of 8. Since no allograft tissue specimens were available, donor-reactive T cells may have migrated into the graft instead of being deleted. Conclusions were preliminary, limited by small, heterogeneous patient numbers and non-standardized post-transplant time points.

Unstimulated PBMCs, after thawing, were stained for CD3, CD4 and CD8 and then FACS-sorted into CD3+CD4+ and CD3+CD8+ populations. Each of the 8 studied subjects was randomized to immunosuppression withdrawal. The Qiagen DNeasy Blood and Tissue Kit was used for isolation of genomic DNA. Using immunoSEQ, frozen genomic DNA was subjected to high-throughput TCRbeta CDR3 sequencing, a process that included PCR amplification, mapping, bias correction and internal controls. Turning to the authors' computational methods: Only productive rearrangements were retained, with each unique TCRbeta sequence defined by its CDR3 nucleotide sequence together with its V and J gene. For classification of a sequence as donor-reactive, at least 5-fold expansion in CFSE-low cells relative to unstimulated pre-transplant cells and a frequency of at least 0.01% were required. Minimum frequency thresholds were set for each subject based on the unstimulated sample with the lowest template count, ensuring at least 90% detection power. Jensen-Shannon divergence between the top 1000 TCRbeta sequences post- versus pre-transplant served as the measure of repertoire turnover. Two-sided Fisher's exact tests were used to test for changes in how often donor-reactive sequences were detected. In TCRdb, the immuneACCESS table is reduced to in-frame sequences with V and J assigned. These tables do not hold every clone; where another copy was compared, an unresolved V gene accounts for under half, and the others remain unexplained. That table furnishes V, J and clone size, whereas the DNA furnished D and trimming. The sample yields roughly 80,000 clones; over 80% were counted once. The ten largest clones take up 2.5% to 3.5% of the sample.

The sample in question was CD4+ T cells from blood, obtained at the 22-month timepoint. The chain uses TRBV19 and TRBJ1-5, and 8 bases in between align with TRBD1. This receptor was taken from a human patient who received a liver transplant. Following a transplant, some T cells may be graft donor cells, not patient cells. The nucleotides are TGTGCCAGTAGTGGACAGGGCGCAGAGCCCCAGCATTTT. This codes for CASSGQGAEPQHF. With all but the CDR3 taken from the reference TRBV19 and TRBJ1-5 genes, the full variable domain is: DGGITQSPKYLFRKEGQNVTLSCEQNLNHDAMYWYRQDPGQGLRLIYYSQIVNDFQKGDIAEGYSVSREKKESFPLTVTSAQKNPTAFYLCASSGQGAEPQHFGDGTRLSIL.